Listed below are T cell receptor beta chains from one sample, sequenced in a study of blood T cell repertoires in COVID-19. Using immunoSEQ multiplex PCR, the repertoire was profiled, and TCRdb retains in-frame clones only, with some absent. The table shows some 420,000 clones, with roughly nine tenths occurring only once. Source material: PBMCs or T cells enriched from blood (not recorded which). These receptors all stem from a man in his thirties or forties who had recovered from COVID-19. Both conserved end residues are trimmed from each CDR3.

V gene: TRBV28; J gene: TRBJ1-2; CDR3 protein: ASSLQGSYGYT
V gene: TRBV24-1; J gene: TRBJ1-2; CDR3 protein: ATSDPQNYGYT
V gene: TRBV12-5; J gene: TRBJ2-2; CDR3 protein: ASGLGLAGATGELF
V gene: TRBV30; J gene: TRBJ2-1; CDR3 protein: AWLRAGGFYNEQF
V gene: TRBV5-5; J gene: TRBJ1-2; CDR3 protein: ASSTLTGLPGYT
V gene: TRBV30; J gene: TRBJ2-7; CDR3 protein: AWRARRDEQY
V gene: TRBV21-1; J gene: TRBJ2-1; CDR3 protein: ASSKEEANEQF
V gene: TRBV19; J gene: TRBJ1-5; CDR3 protein: ASSISASGPQH
V gene: TRBV19; J gene: TRBJ2-6; CDR3 protein: ASSGGFDVLT
V gene: TRBV28; J gene: TRBJ1-3; CDR3 protein: ASRGLGQGSGNTIY